This T cell receptor beta chain stems from a study of T-cell memory formation after mild COVID-19. Study-level background: Clusters were largely donor specific. Notes on the study in general: CD4+ contracting clones were found mainly in CM and EM, and CD8+ ones in EMRA. While clones contracting from day 15 to 85 were balanced between CD4 and CD8, later expanders leaned CD4+. Second-wave clones with a day 37 peak had unconfirmed SARS-CoV-2 specificity.

A word on this clonotype: Its antigen is unknown.

This CDR3 is 15 amino acids long. The ends were cut back, 3 bases at V and 4 bases at J, with 15 bases in the middle. Germline V gene data show CDR1 as SGHVS and CDR2 as FQNEAQ. One entry per CDR3 protein results from TCRdb running MiXCR on the 5' RACE reads. Among some 150,000 distinct CDR3 sequences, approximately 6% were seen once, and the ten largest hold 2% to 2.5%. The clonotype comes from an adult woman who had mild COVID-19 (a few samples of this study predate the infection). Cell type and time point are not known. Input material: PBMCs or a T cell subset sorted from them (not recorded which). The V gene is TRBV7-8, the J gene TRBJ1-1, with D possibly being TRBD1 (5 bases). The CDR3 loop is CASSLQGVLGTEAFF. For the CDR3, the DNA is TGTGCCAGCAGCTTGCAGGGAGTTTTGGGCACTGAAGCTTTCTTT. The complete variable domain, with remaining parts taken from reference TRBV7-8 and TRBJ1-1, reads GAGVSQSPRYKVAKRGQDVALRCDPISGHVSLFWYQQALGQGPEFLTYFQNEAQLDKSGLPSDRFFAERPEGSVSTLKIQRTQQEDSAVYLCASSLQGVLGTEAFFGQGTRLTVV.